Here is one TCR beta chain with its context. This specimen belongs to a study of blood T cell repertoires in COVID-19. V shed 3 bases and J 3 bases; nucleotides not matched to a gene: 8. CDR3 length equals 15 residues. CDR1 is SEHNR, CDR2 FQNEAQ, per germline (reference sequence). Generated by immunoSEQ multiplex PCR, the TCRdb table keeps only in-frame clones and is missing some. Counted here are about 200,000 clones, about 80% occurring once; the ten biggest clones make up approximately 7.2%. Material: peripheral blood. The V gene is TRBV7-9, the J gene TRBJ2-7, with 7 bases identical to TRBD1. This TCR came from a human donor with acute or convalescent COVID-19. The donor label of this sample is uncertain. CDR3 region: CASSFGPTGSYEQYF. CDR3 bases: TGTGCCAGCAGCTTTGGTCCGACAGGGAGCTACGAGCAGTACTTC. The entire variable domain, with the rest obtained from reference TRBV7-9 and TRBJ2-7, is as follows: DTGVSQNPRHKITKRGQNVTFRCDPISEHNRLYWYRQTLGQGPEFLTYFQNEAQLEKSRLLSDRFSAERPKGSFSTLEIQRTEQGDSAMYLCASSFGPTGSYEQYFGPGTRLTVT.